Each of the 2 T cell receptor beta chains below was sequenced from the same sample in a study of T cells in Graves' hyperthyroidism and ophthalmopathy. Amplification of TCR beta CDR3 regions was performed using RNA transcripts as template. First-round RT-PCR of the TCR CDR3 relied on the HTBI primer set. TCRdb itself ran the multiplex PCR reads through MiXCR, one entry per CDR3 protein. This table holds a few hundred thousand distinct CDR3 sequences, 15% to 19% found once. The sample taken for sequencing was blood. The receptors stem from a woman between 25 and 40 years old with Graves' hyperthyroidism.

Turning to this clonotype: A read error may produce the germline difference seen at one junction end. This rearrangement joins TRBV19 to TRBJ2-1, with 11 nucleotides matching TRBD2. The CDR3 runs 14 residues. Germline CDR1 LNHDA, CDR2 SQIVND (reference sequence). The CDR3 region is CVSSSGLAVQPQFF. CDR3 DNA sequence: TGTGTCAGTAGTTCGGGACTAGCGGTTCAACCGCAGTTCTTC.

The chain couples TRBV2 to TRBJ1-4; 7 bases agree with TRBD1. J lost 2 bases, V lost 5 bases, and 14 bases had no gene match. The CDR3 contains 18 residues. Germline CDR1 is SNHLY and CDR2 is FYNNEI. The CDR3 reads CASSWAIDRDSTNEKLFF. CDR3 nucleotides: TGTGCCAGCAGTTGGGCAATTGACAGGGATTCGACTAATGAAAAACTGTTTTTT.